Below, 6 T cell receptor beta chains from the same sample are listed, as sequenced in a study of blood T cell repertoires in COVID-19. Using immunoSEQ multiplex PCR, the repertoire was profiled, and TCRdb retains in-frame clones only, with some absent. The table has over 150,000 clones, around 77% seen once. Material for sequencing was peripheral blood. These receptors all stem from a man between 65 and 85 years old with acute or convalescent COVID-19.

There are a few counts of this clone. This chain links TRBV6-5 with TRBJ2-7, with 8 positions matching TRBD1. V shed 3 bases, J shed 7 bases, and the junction held 8 bases outside the gene matches. CDR3 length equals 14 residues. Per germline, CDR1 MNHEY and CDR2 SVGAGI. CDR3 coding DNA: TGTGCCAGCAGTTATGGACAGGGTGGTCGGGAGCAGTACTTC. The encoded protein is CASSYGQGGREQYF.

The V and J genes are TRBV6-1 and TRBJ1-1; maybe TRBD1 (6 bases). There are 16 residues in the CDR3. The germline V gene encodes CDR1 MNHNS and CDR2 SASEGT. Between the trimmed V and J ends, which lost 4 bases and 1 base, there was a span of 16 bases. CDR3 bases: TGTGCCAGCAGTGTTCTTTGGGGGCGGGCGAACACTGAAGCTTTCTTT. It yields the protein CASSVLWGRANTEAFF.

The CDR3 protein is CASLGRGQGAPDEQFF. CDR3 sequence (DNA): TGTGCCAGCCTCGGACGGGGACAGGGGGCTCCCGATGAGCAGTTCTTC. This rearrangement joins TRBV19 to TRBJ2-1; 12 bases map to TRBD1. Looked up from germline, CDR1 is LNHDA and CDR2 is SQIVND (reference sequence). Trimming removed 9 bases from V and 8 bases from J; junction bases left unmatched: 14. The CDR3 totals 16 residues. The complete variable domain, with remaining parts taken from reference TRBV19 and TRBJ2-1, reads DGGITQSPKYLFRKEGQNVTLSCEQNLNHDAMYWYRQDPGQGLRLIYYSQIVNDFQKGDIAEGYSVSREKKESFPLTVTSAQKNPTAFYLCASLGRGQGAPDEQFFGPGTRLTVL.

The V gene is TRBV19, the J gene TRBJ2-3, with a weak D call TRBD2 (5 bases). The CDR3 spans 17 residues. V dropped 0 bases and J dropped 3 bases, with 16 bases sitting between them. From germline, CDR1 is LNHDA and CDR2 SQIVND (reference sequence). The CDR3 region has the DNA TGTGCCAGTAGTATAGATTTTTTGGGAGATGGAACAGATACGCAGTATTTT. Its protein product is CASSIDFLGDGTDTQYF.

The chain recombines TRBV7-9 with TRBJ1-1; possibly TRBD1 for D (5 bases). Trimming removed 4 bases from V and 5 bases from J, with 11 bases in between. Germline CDR1 reads SEHNR; CDR2 reads FQNEAQ (reference sequence). The CDR3 length is 13 residues. CDR3 in DNA: TGTGCCAGCAGCTCTCAGGGAGGGACTGAAGCTTTCTTT. Translating gives CASSSQGGTEAFF.

The chain carries TRBV5-1 and TRBJ2-5; D uncertain. Germline V gene sequence: CDR1 SGHRS, CDR2 YFSETQ. V was shortened by 4 bases and J by 1 base, with 11 bases between the two germline ends. The CDR3 is 14 residues long. CDR3 nucleotides: TGCGCCAGCAGCCCTAGTGCTACCCAAGAGACCCAGTACTTC. This gives the protein CASSPSATQETQYF. The variable domain in full, completed from reference TRBV5-1 and TRBJ2-5, reads KAGVTQTPRYLIKTRGQQVTLSCSPISGHRSVSWYQQTPGQGLQFLFEYFSETQRNKGNFPGRFSGRQFSNSRSEMNVSTLELGDSALYLCASSPSATQETQYFGPGTRLLVL.